This record covers a single T cell receptor beta chain. No antigen is known for it. These data come from a study of shared clonotypes between healthy human individuals. General study findings and limits: All-four-donor shared clonotypes had higher generation probabilities than non-shared clonotypes did.

From germline, CDR1 is LNHNV and CDR2 YYDKDF (reference sequence). V was trimmed by 0 bases and J by 4 bases, leaving 12 bases between them. There are 15 residues in the CDR3. Each subset's genomic DNA was shared equally among a number of immunoSEQ plates. Original processing notes: ImmunoSEQ gave junction-only sequences without quality scores, so filtering differed. Only in-frame clones appear in the TCRdb table, and some are missing; sequencing was by immunoSEQ multiplex PCR. That table supplies the V and J calls and clone size; D and trimming were determined from the DNA. The data show approximately 2.1 million clones, approximately 93% seen once.

Sequenced input: naive CD4+ T cells from PBMCs. This sample's subset: CD45RA+ positively selected. The clonotype originates from a man aged 18 to 30 in good health. Some clones in this sample may be carry-over from other donors' samples. V and J are TRBV15 and TRBJ1-2; TRBD1 might be the D (5 bases). CDR3 bases: TGTGCCACCAGCAGAGATCCGCCCAGGGTCTATGGCTACACCTTC. It encodes CATSRDPPRVYGYTF. The entire variable domain, with the rest obtained from reference TRBV15 and TRBJ1-2, is as follows: DAMVIQNPRYQVTQFGKPVTLSCSQTLNHNVMYWYQQKSSQAPKLLFHYYDKDFNNEADTPDNFQSRRPNTSFCFLDIRSPGLGDTAMYLCATSRDPPRVYGYTFGSGTRLTVV.